This TCR beta chain was obtained from a study of T cell responses to AZD1222 COVID-19 vaccine. The table came from immunoSEQ multiplex PCR; TCRdb's copy has only in-frame clones and leaves some out. The data hold about 210,000 clones, with less than 95% observed a single time. Per the germline V gene, CDR1 is SGHNT and CDR2 is YYREEE (reference sequence). Between the trimmed V and J ends, which lost 6 bases and 1 base, there was a span of 13 bases. This CDR3 has 14 residues. The material was peripheral blood, obtained 28 days after the second dose of the MenACWY control vaccine. The rearrangement links TRBV5-4 to TRBJ1-1, with D perhaps TRBD1 (6 bases). This sequence was found in an adult who received the MenACWY meningococcal vaccine as a control. CDR3: CASILGHWNTEAFF. In DNA, the CDR3 is TGTGCCAGCATCCTGGGACATTGGAACACTGAAGCTTTCTTT.